This TCR beta chain comes out of a study of blood T cell repertoires in COVID-19. As for the study in general: Samples came from the United States, Italy and Spain, spanning acute and convalescent COVID-19.

Only in-frame clones appear in the TCRdb table, and some are missing; sequencing was by immunoSEQ multiplex PCR. This sample yields roughly 350,000 clones, of which around nine tenths are seen a single time; about 6.7% belongs to the top ten. This CDR3 contains 15 residues. Unmatched junction bases numbered 8, after V lost 4 bases and J lost 5 bases. Germline CDR1 is LNHDA and CDR2 is SQIVND (reference sequence). This sequence originates from a woman in her 70s with COVID-19, enrolled during active disease. Sequencing was performed on peripheral blood. The genes are TRBV19 and TRBJ1-1, with TRBD1 matching 9 bases. CDR3 sequence: CASSRRGQGRTEAFF. Here the CDR3 DNA reads TGTGCCAGTAGTAGGAGAGGACAGGGGCGTACTGAAGCTTTCTTT.